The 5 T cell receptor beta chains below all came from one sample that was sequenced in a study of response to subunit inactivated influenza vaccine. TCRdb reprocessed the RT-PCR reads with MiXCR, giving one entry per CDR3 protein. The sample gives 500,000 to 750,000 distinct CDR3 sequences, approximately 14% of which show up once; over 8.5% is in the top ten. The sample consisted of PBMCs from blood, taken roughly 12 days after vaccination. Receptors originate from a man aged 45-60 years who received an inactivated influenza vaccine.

The CDR3 DNA follows: TGCGCCAGCAGCCAAGATTTGGGACTAGGTGGTCTAGTGGAGCTGTTTTTT. It codes for CASSQDLGLGGLVELFF. The genes are TRBV4-3 and TRBJ2-2, with 8 bases lining up with TRBD2. CDR1 and CDR2 from the germline V gene are LGHNA and YSLEER. The ends lost 0 bases at V and 10 bases at J; junction bases unmatched: 13. The CDR3 runs 17 residues.

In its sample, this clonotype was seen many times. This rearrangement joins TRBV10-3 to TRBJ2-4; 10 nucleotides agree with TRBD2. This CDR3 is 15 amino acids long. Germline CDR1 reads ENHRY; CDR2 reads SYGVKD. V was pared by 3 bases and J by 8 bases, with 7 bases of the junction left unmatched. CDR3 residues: CAISDRASGSDIQYF. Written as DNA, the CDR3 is TGTGCCATCAGTGATAGGGCTAGCGGGAGTGACATTCAGTACTTC.

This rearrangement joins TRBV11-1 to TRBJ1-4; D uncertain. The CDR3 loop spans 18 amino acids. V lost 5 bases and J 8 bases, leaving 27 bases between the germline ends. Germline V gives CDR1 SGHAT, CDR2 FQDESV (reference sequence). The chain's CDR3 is CASSPFTARTVPGEKLFF. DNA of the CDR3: TGTGCCAGCAGCCCGTTCACCGCCCGGACCGTGCCGGGGGAAAAACTGTTTTTT.

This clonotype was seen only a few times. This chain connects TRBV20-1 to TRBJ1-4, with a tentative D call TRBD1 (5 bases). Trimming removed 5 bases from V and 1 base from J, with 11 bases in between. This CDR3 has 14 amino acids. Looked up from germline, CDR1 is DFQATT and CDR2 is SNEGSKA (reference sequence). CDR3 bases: TGCAGTGCTCGCAGAAGGGGAACTAATGAAAAACTGTTTTTT. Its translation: CSARRRGTNEKLFF.

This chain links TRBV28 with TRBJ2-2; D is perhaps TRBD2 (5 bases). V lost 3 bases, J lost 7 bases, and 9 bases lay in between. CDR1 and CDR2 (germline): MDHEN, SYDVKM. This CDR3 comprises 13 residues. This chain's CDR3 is CASSFSRGGELFF. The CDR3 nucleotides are TGTGCCAGCAGTTTCAGCCGGGGCGGGGAGCTGTTTTTT.